This T cell receptor (beta chain) was captured in a study of blood T cell repertoires in COVID-19. Study summary: The United States, Italy and Spain were the sources of the acute and convalescent COVID-19 samples. Sample material is recorded as cDNA or gDNA derived from T cells, B-cell-depleted T cells, or PBMCs.

Original processing notes: Estimation of nucleated cell counts relied on the amplification of reference gene primers. Clones were read by immunoSEQ multiplex PCR, and TCRdb kept only the in-frame ones, dropping some. The D gene and trimming were derived from the DNA, and the V and J assignments and clone size from that table. Counted here are 85,000 to 95,000 clones, 86% occurring once; the ten biggest clones make up roughly a sixth. The CDR3 contains 14 residues. Germline-derived CDR1 and CDR2 are ENHRY and SYGVKD. V gave up 4 bases and J gave up 3 bases; unmatched junction bases: 4. The sequencing sample was made of peripheral blood. The TCR originated in a woman of 80 years or more with acute or convalescent COVID-19. This chain uses TRBV10-3 with TRBJ1-2; 8 bases are shared with TRBD1. DNA for the CDR3: TGTGCCATCAGTGTTACAGGGGGGGACTATGGCTACACCTTC. This translates into CAISVTGGDYGYTF.